These T cell receptor beta chains were read from a single sample in a study of T-cell memory formation after mild COVID-19. TCRdb re-called the 5' RACE reads through MiXCR, storing one row per CDR3 protein. The repertoire holds 120,000 to 150,000 distinct CDR3 sequences, under 25% seen once, with 2% to 2.5% in the top ten. Sequences were obtained from PBMCs or a T cell subset sorted from them (not recorded which). The receptors originated from an adult woman who had mild COVID-19 (a few samples of this study predate the infection). Cell type and time point are not known. Each CDR3 is given with its conserved first and last residue. The order of the fields is J gene, clone size, V gene, D gene, CDR3 protein, CDR3 DNA. D genes are given only for firm matches. Rows give clone size only sometimes, using once, few, many, or a class for an expanded clone.

j_gene: TRBJ2-1; abundance: -; v_gene: TRBV12-3/TRBV12-4; d_gene: -; CDR3aa: CASILGGKNEQFF; CDR3nt: TGTGCCAGCATCTTGGGGGGCAAGAATGAGCAGTTCTTC
j_gene: TRBJ1-1; abundance: -; v_gene: TRBV12-3/TRBV12-4; d_gene: -; CDR3aa: CASGRRGDTEAFF; CDR3nt: TGTGCCAGCGGCCGGAGGGGTGACACTGAAGCTTTCTTT
j_gene: TRBJ1-2; abundance: few; v_gene: TRBV4-2; d_gene: -; CDR3aa: CASSQNLRSNYGYTF; CDR3nt: TGTGCCAGCAGCCAAAACCTGAGATCTAACTATGGCTACACCTTC
j_gene: TRBJ1-1; abundance: -; v_gene: TRBV5-5; d_gene: -; CDR3aa: CASSSNTGIEAFF; CDR3nt: TGTGCCAGCAGCTCCAATACAGGGATTGAAGCTTTCTTT
j_gene: TRBJ2-5; abundance: -; v_gene: TRBV20-1; d_gene: TRBD2; CDR3aa: CSADPGLAGGLETQYF; CDR3nt: TGCAGTGCTGATCCGGGACTAGCGGGAGGGTTGGAGACCCAGTACTTC
j_gene: TRBJ2-2; abundance: -; v_gene: TRBV14; d_gene: TRBD1; CDR3aa: CASSQDLRQGNTGELFF; CDR3nt: TGTGCCAGCAGCCAAGATCTTCGACAGGGTAACACCGGGGAGCTGTTTTTT
j_gene: TRBJ2-1; abundance: few; v_gene: TRBV5-1; d_gene: TRBD2; CDR3aa: CASSLRLAGGSYNEQFF; CDR3nt: TGCGCCAGCAGCTTGCGACTAGCGGGAGGGTCCTACAATGAGCAGTTCTTC
j_gene: TRBJ2-5; abundance: -; v_gene: TRBV6-1; d_gene: -; CDR3aa: CASIRSRSQETQYF; CDR3nt: TGTGCCAGCATCCGGTCGAGGTCCCAAGAGACCCAGTACTTC
j_gene: TRBJ1-1; abundance: -; v_gene: TRBV6-5; d_gene: TRBD1; CDR3aa: CASSPRTGRNTEAFF; CDR3nt: TGTGCCAGCAGTCCCCGGACAGGGAGAAACACTGAAGCTTTCTTT
j_gene: TRBJ2-1; abundance: few; v_gene: TRBV7-2; d_gene: -; CDR3aa: CASSLAPVNEQFF; CDR3nt: TGTGCCAGCAGCTTAGCCCCAGTCAATGAGCAGTTCTTC
j_gene: TRBJ2-7; abundance: -; v_gene: TRBV7-8; d_gene: -; CDR3aa: CASSYLDSYEQYF; CDR3nt: TGTGCCAGCAGCTACCTAGACTCCTACGAGCAGTACTTC
j_gene: TRBJ2-5; abundance: many; v_gene: TRBV5-5; d_gene: -; CDR3aa: CASSVVGGGDETQYF; CDR3nt: TGTGCCAGCAGCGTGGTTGGGGGTGGTGATGAGACCCAGTACTTC
j_gene: TRBJ2-7; abundance: -; v_gene: TRBV6-5; d_gene: -; CDR3aa: CASTKRKFQGRGEQYF; CDR3nt: TGTGCCAGCACCAAGAGAAAGTTCCAGGGGAGGGGCGAGCAGTACTTC
j_gene: TRBJ2-7; abundance: few; v_gene: TRBV29-1; d_gene: -; CDR3aa: CSVLTGPREQYF; CDR3nt: TGCAGCGTGTTGACAGGCCCCCGCGAGCAGTACTTC
j_gene: TRBJ2-6; abundance: many; v_gene: TRBV12-3/TRBV12-4; d_gene: -; CDR3aa: CASSLSQGLSGANVLTF; CDR3nt: TGTGCCAGCAGTCTTTCGCAGGGGCTGTCTGGGGCCAACGTCCTGACTTTC
j_gene: TRBJ2-3; abundance: -; v_gene: TRBV3-1; d_gene: -; CDR3aa: CASSQVVDTQYF; CDR3nt: TGTGCCAGCAGCCAAGTCGTCGATACGCAGTATTTT
j_gene: TRBJ2-5; abundance: -; v_gene: TRBV7-6; d_gene: TRBD1; CDR3aa: CASSVRDRGFETQYF; CDR3nt: TGTGCCAGCAGCGTCCGGGACAGGGGTTTTGAGACCCAGTACTTC
j_gene: TRBJ1-2; abundance: -; v_gene: TRBV20-1; d_gene: -; CDR3aa: CSAQQGSGYTF; CDR3nt: TGCAGTGCTCAACAGGGAAGTGGCTACACCTTC
j_gene: TRBJ1-1; abundance: few; v_gene: TRBV5-1; d_gene: -; CDR3aa: CASTAISEIKHEAFF; CDR3nt: TGCGCCAGCACCGCGATTTCGGAGATTAAGCATGAAGCTTTCTTT
j_gene: TRBJ2-1; abundance: few; v_gene: TRBV5-1; d_gene: -; CDR3aa: CASSSLASQGNEQFF; CDR3nt: TGCGCCAGCAGCTCGCTAGCGTCCCAGGGTAATGAGCAGTTCTTC
j_gene: TRBJ1-4; abundance: few; v_gene: TRBV25-1; d_gene: -; CDR3aa: CASSSDRSNEKLFF; CDR3nt: TGTGCCAGCAGTTCCGACAGGAGTAATGAAAAACTGTTTTTT
j_gene: TRBJ2-1; abundance: few; v_gene: TRBV20-1; d_gene: TRBD2; CDR3aa: CSARRLAAYNEQFF; CDR3nt: TGCAGTGCGCGGCGTCTAGCGGCCTACAATGAGCAGTTCTTC
j_gene: TRBJ2-7; abundance: few; v_gene: TRBV5-1; d_gene: -; CDR3aa: CASSLTGGGTYEQYF; CDR3nt: TGCGCCAGCAGCTTGACTGGCGGGGGCACCTACGAGCAGTACTTC
j_gene: TRBJ2-3; abundance: -; v_gene: TRBV4-3; d_gene: TRBD1; CDR3aa: CASSQGLGQGADTQYF; CDR3nt: TGCGCCAGCAGCCAAGGACTTGGGCAGGGGGCAGATACGCAGTATTTT
j_gene: TRBJ2-1; abundance: few; v_gene: TRBV5-1; d_gene: TRBD1; CDR3aa: CASSYNRDRAQFF; CDR3nt: TGCGCCAGCAGCTACAACCGGGACAGAGCTCAGTTCTTC
j_gene: TRBJ2-7; abundance: few; v_gene: TRBV5-1; d_gene: TRBD1; CDR3aa: CASSSGTGGSYEQYF; CDR3nt: TGCGCCAGCAGCTCCGGGACAGGGGGCTCCTACGAGCAGTACTTC
j_gene: TRBJ1-1; abundance: -; v_gene: TRBV11-3; d_gene: -; CDR3aa: CASSLDLGNTEAFF; CDR3nt: TGTGCCAGCAGCTTAGATTTGGGGAACACTGAAGCTTTCTTT
j_gene: TRBJ2-1; abundance: few; v_gene: TRBV5-1; d_gene: -; CDR3aa: CASTLSTGLNEQFF; CDR3nt: TGCGCCAGCACCTTGTCGACAGGCCTCAATGAGCAGTTCTTC
j_gene: TRBJ2-2; abundance: -; v_gene: TRBV28; d_gene: -; CDR3aa: CASSKHAVGGELFF; CDR3nt: TGTGCCAGCAGTAAGCATGCGGTTGGTGGGGAGCTGTTTTTT
j_gene: TRBJ2-3; abundance: -; v_gene: TRBV5-1; d_gene: -; CDR3aa: CASSLTRGDTQYF; CDR3nt: TGCGCCAGCAGCCTGACTCGTGGAGATACGCAGTATTTT
j_gene: TRBJ2-7; abundance: -; v_gene: TRBV3-1; d_gene: -; CDR3aa: CASSQDWGRARDYEQYF; CDR3nt: TGTGCCAGCAGCCAAGATTGGGGCCGAGCCAGAGACTACGAGCAGTACTTC
j_gene: TRBJ1-2; abundance: few; v_gene: TRBV20-1; d_gene: TRBD1; CDR3aa: CRAQRGPYGYTF; CDR3nt: TGCAGAGCCCAAAGGGGGCCTTATGGCTACACCTTC
j_gene: TRBJ2-7; abundance: -; v_gene: TRBV15; d_gene: -; CDR3aa: CATSIPGFTYEQYF; CDR3nt: TGTGCCACCAGCATTCCAGGTTTTACCTACGAGCAGTACTTC